This T cell receptor beta chain was captured by sequencing in a study of T cell changes during pregnancy in multiple sclerosis. The data were produced by immunoSEQ multiplex PCR, yet TCRdb's version contains in-frame clones alone and is incomplete. In the table there are approximately 63,000 clones, 90% to 95% of which are singletons. Trimming removed 2 bases at V and 2 bases at J, with 10 bases between. Looked up from germline, CDR1 is SGHVS and CDR2 is FNYEAQ. The CDR3 has 15 residues. The clonotype was recovered from a female donor in good health, enrolled as a control in a pregnancy study. The sequences come from peripheral blood, collected in the third trimester of pregnancy. The chain employs TRBV7-6 and TRBJ2-1, with D perhaps TRBD1 (5 bases). The CDR3 sequence: CASSLPLGPYNEQFF. In DNA, the CDR3 is TGTGCCAGCAGCTTACCCTTGGGGCCCTACAATGAGCAGTTCTTC.